This T cell receptor beta chain was recorded in a study of post-analysis software for immune sequencing data (dated by TCRdb to the mid-2010s). For context, the study as a whole: Disease courses on record covered relapsing-remitting, secondary progressive and progressive-relapsing multiple sclerosis, though some patients had no subtype annotation. A subset of samples was prepared in parallel using single-end sample barcoding, then pooled and co-amplified after Illumina adapter ligation. The patient repertoires were compared against more than 10 previously published healthy control repertoires obtained from donors aged about 6 to 28 years. What the authors observed across the whole study: The multiple sclerosis patient group was slightly younger than the control group. Compared with controls, multiple sclerosis patients had significantly lower normalized Chao1 diversity, a finding suggesting substantial peripheral T-cell clonal expansion. Four or five TRBV segments, including TRBV5-6, TRBV5-1 and TRBV20-1, were significantly more frequent in patients than controls. Strong co-clustering of samples prepared in the same batch was shown by direct clustering with F measure, prompting a batch-effect correction.

Points on this clonotype: It lacks a known antigen. Base qualities are not recorded, but no much larger clone differs from it by a single base.

CDR1 and CDR2, looked up from the germline V gene, are SGHTA and FQGNSA. The CDR3 runs 16 residues from the cysteine to the phenylalanine. Left in the record is the CDR3 DNA by itself, 48 bases read in frame from the first base. The germline V end is reduced by 7 bases and the J end by 5 bases; junction bases left unmatched: 14. Library preparation used PCR. Sequencer: Illumina HiSeq 2500. Unique molecular identifiers were incorporated into TCR beta cDNA libraries to reduce PCR and sequencing biases. Approximately 500,000 cDNA molecules were obtained per 1 to 10 million input T cells, so each molecule approximated one T cell. The patient libraries were prepared and sequenced with the same protocol used for the earlier healthy control dataset. Samples belonging to the same batch were prepared together, multiplexed and sequenced on a shared HiSeq lane. The study's own analysis went as follows. MIGEC handled the raw barcoded reads, throwing out single-read molecular identifier groups before consensus assembly and CDR3 extraction. VDJtools was used for post-analysis of the clonotype tables, and diversity was normalized by down-sampling every dataset to the size of the smallest sample. Repertoire overlap clustering matched CDR3 amino acid but not nucleotide sequences to correct batch-related cross-sample contamination. TCRdb reanalyzed the raw reads on its own, using fastp at Q25 for trimming and MiXCR for clone calling, and kept in-frame beta chains. Rows are unified per CDR3 protein, each entry keeping the most common DNA and genes. None of the V and J calls come from the authors' own analysis; TCRdb made them. The sample contains 750,000 to 950,000 distinct CDR3 sequences, 53% of them found a single time. Roughly 4.4% of the sample belongs to the ten largest clones.

TCR beta repertoires were profiled from peripheral blood of roughly twelve young patients with multiple sclerosis to demonstrate the VDJtools post-analysis software. The multiple sclerosis patients were children and adolescents ranging in age from roughly 6 to 15 years. The sequence was obtained from a girl between 5 and 17 years old with multiple sclerosis. The chain uses TRBV7-2 and TRBJ1-1, and 9 junctional nucleotides match TRBD1. The sample was blood. The CDR3 region has the sequence CASTIGGGQGRTEAFF. The nucleotide sequence is TGTGCCAGCACCATAGGGGGAGGACAGGGGAGGACTGAAGCTTTCTTT.